This T cell receptor (beta chain) was captured by sequencing in a study of long-term antiretroviral therapy in people with HIV. Version v3.0 of the immunoSEQ assay ran at survey level. The assay was immunoSEQ multiplex PCR, and TCRdb's table has in-frame clones only and misses some. The sample holds 20,000 to 30,000 clones, almost 85% seen once. CDR1 is SGHTA and CDR2 is FQGNSA in the germline V gene. Unmatched junction bases numbered 10, after V lost 1 base and J lost 5 bases. The CDR3 covers 16 residues. At least one PBMC sample before ART and at least two after were required. The chain joins TRBV7-2 to TRBJ1-2; the match to TRBD1 covers 7 bases. The sequence derives from a woman between 25 and 40 years old with HIV. This sample comprised unsorted PBMCs, obtained 1.1 years before starting antiretroviral therapy. The CDR3 region has the DNA TGTGCCAGCAGCTTAGGAGGGAGGGGGCGAGTGTATGGCTACACCTTC. This gives the protein CASSLGGRGRVYGYTF. Using reference TRBV7-2 and TRBJ1-2 for the parts outside the CDR3, the full variable domain is GAGVSQSPSNKVTEKGKDVELRCDPISGHTALYWYRQSLGQGLEFLIYFQGNSAPDKSGLPSDRFSAERTGGSVSTLTIQRTQQEDSAVYLCASSLGGRGRVYGYTFGSGTRLTVV.